Presented here are 10 T cell receptor beta chains from one specimen sequenced in a study of vaccination effects on CD4 cells after COVID-19. Method: immunoSEQ multiplex PCR; TCRdb's copy keeps in-frame clones and lacks some. The table shows 60,000 to 65,000 clones, with roughly 76% occurring only once. These receptors' targets are unknown. With the ViraFEST assay, the study expanded antigen-specific CD4+ T cells using viral peptide pools, then sequenced them. On roughly day 10 of culture, CD4+ T cells were separated out. People in the vaccine group had not been infected with SARS-CoV-2 before, and their nucleocapsid antibodies were negative. Here the sequenced sample was CD4+ T cells from PBMCs cultured with HCoV-OC43 spike peptides, taken before COVID-19 vaccination. The subset is: HCoV-OC43 spike overlapping peptide pool stimulation. These receptors were obtained from a human donor who received a COVID-19 vaccine.

This clone was observed once. The V and J genes are TRBV7-2 and TRBJ2-2, with D unclear. V shed 5 bases and J shed 2 bases, with 6 bases lying between them. This CDR3 region has 13 residues. Germline V CDR1 and CDR2: SGHTA, FQGNSA. The CDR3 DNA reads as TGTGCCAGCAGCCGAGATAACACCGGGGAGCTGTTTTTT. This gives the protein CASSRDNTGELFF.

The rearrangement links TRBV4-2 to TRBJ1-4, with 9 bases lining up with TRBD1. CDR1 is LGHNA, CDR2 YNFKEQ, per germline. CDR3 length: 14 amino acids. Trimming cost V 4 bases and J 5 bases; bases outside gene matches: 2. The CDR3: CASSPGTGNEKLFF. CDR3 bases: TGTGCCAGCAGCCCGGGGACAGGGAATGAAAAACTGTTTTTT.

V gene TRBV7-2 combines with J gene TRBJ2-4; no reliable D call. Looked up from germline, CDR1 is SGHTA and CDR2 is FQGNSA. This CDR3 comprises 13 residues. V lost 5 bases, J lost 9 bases, and 14 bases lay in between. CDR3 amino acids: CASSLDLGPIQYF. CDR3 DNA: TGTGCCAGCAGCCTTGACTTGGGCCCCATTCAGTACTTC.

V is TRBV24-1 and J is TRBJ1-1, with D possibly being TRBD1 (5 bases). Trimming took 4 bases from V and 10 from J, leaving 18 bases between them. CDR1 and CDR2 (germline): KGHDR, SFDVKD. CDR3 length: 14 amino acids. CDR3 nucleotides: TGTGCCACCAGTGAGTCCGGGACCCAGGGTAGAGCTTTCTTT. The encoded protein is CATSESGTQGRAFF.

The chain has TRBV2 and TRBJ2-1; D is ambiguous. CDR1 is SNHLY and CDR2 is FYNNEI in the germline V gene. CDR3 length: 13 residues. Trimming took off 3 bases at V and 4 bases at J, with 7 bases between the two ends. The CDR3 coding sequence is TGTGCCAGCAGTGAGTCGGAATACAATGAGCAGTTCTTC. Protein sequence: CASSESEYNEQFF.

The chain employs TRBV5-5 and TRBJ2-7, with 10 bases identical to TRBD1. Germline V lookup: CDR1 SGHKS, CDR2 YYEKEE (reference sequence). After removal of 3 bases from V and 0 bases from J, the junction contained 18 bases not matched to a gene. The CDR3 length is 20 residues. The CDR3 region has the DNA TGTGCCAGCAGCTGGAAAAACCGGGACAGGGGACAATTAAGCTCCTACGAGCAGTACGTC. Its protein product is CASSWKNRDRGQLSSYEQYV.

V is TRBV6-2 or TRBV6-3 and J is TRBJ2-1, with TRBD1 matching 9 bases. This CDR3 comprises 16 residues. V shed 2 bases, J shed 3 bases, and the junction held 5 bases outside the gene matches. Germline V gene sequence: CDR1 MNHEY, CDR2 SVGEGT. The CDR3 loop reads CASSYPRDRVYNEQFF. The CDR3 coding sequence is TGTGCCAGCAGTTACCCCCGGGACAGGGTCTACAATGAGCAGTTCTTC.

The chain combines TRBV5-6 with TRBJ2-7; D not certain. CDR3 length: 14 residues. V gave up 1 base and J gave up 4 bases, with 12 bases separating them. Germline V gene lookup returns CDR1 SGHDT and CDR2 YYEEEE. CDR3 sequence: CASSLTAGRYEQYV. CDR3 nucleotide sequence: TGTGCCAGCAGCTTGACGGCAGGACGTTACGAGCAGTACGTC.

This chain links TRBV19 with TRBJ1-2; the D gene is possibly TRBD1 (5 bases). V lost 3 bases, J lost 4 bases, and 15 bases lay in between. This CDR3 contains 15 residues. CDR1 and CDR2 from the germline V gene are LNHDA and SQIVND (reference sequence). In DNA, the CDR3 is TGTGCCAGTAGTATGACGGTCCAGGGCCGCTATGGCTACACCTTC. This gives the protein CASSMTVQGRYGYTF.

The CDR3 region is CASSEKTTDTQYF. The CDR3 DNA reads TGTGCCAGCAGTGAAAAAACCACAGATACGCAGTATTTT. The chain combines TRBV2 with TRBJ2-3, with D unclear. Trimming removed 2 bases from V and 2 bases from J, with 5 bases in between. This CDR3 region has 13 residues. Germline V CDR1 and CDR2: SNHLY, FYNNEI. The variable domain in full, with the rest retrieved from reference TRBV2 and TRBJ2-3, is EPEVTQTPSHQVTQMGQEVILRCVPISNHLYFYWYRQILGQKVEFLVSFYNNEISEKSEIFDDQFSVERPDGSNFTLKIRSTKLEDSAMYFCASSEKTTDTQYFGPGTRLTVL.